These 2 T cell receptor beta chains originate from one sample sequenced in a study of CD4 T cells in relation to SARS-CoV-2 and coronaviruses. CD4+ T cells from unexposed donors were obtained before the COVID-19 pandemic (2011-2018). Data came from immunoSEQ multiplex PCR; TCRdb stores just in-frame clones and leaves some out. Here the sample spans some 70,000 clones, about 92% being singletons. Sample: naive CD4+ T cells from PBMCs. Subset denoted: naive CD4+ T cells isolated by negative enrichment. The receptors originated from a human donor in good health.

This chain links TRBV2 with TRBJ2-7; TRBD2 agrees at 8 bases. Per the germline V gene, CDR1 is SNHLY and CDR2 is FYNNEI. Trimming took 8 bases from V and 3 from J; bases not matched to a gene: 6. CDR3 length: 13 amino acids. This CDR3 reads CASGKGLDYEQYF. As DNA, the CDR3 is TGTGCCAGCGGAAAGGGACTAGACTACGAGCAGTACTTC. Based on the CDR3 plus reference TRBV2 and TRBJ2-7, the full variable domain is EPEVTQTPSHQVTQMGQEVILRCVPISNHLYFYWYRQILGQKVEFLVSFYNNEISEKSEIFDDQFSVERPDGSNFTLKIRSTKLEDSAMYFCASGKGLDYEQYFGPGTRLTVT.

This chain links TRBV7-6 with TRBJ1-6; D unclear. The V gene lost 3 bases and the J gene lost 5 bases, with 14 bases spanning the gap. There are 16 residues in the CDR3. The germline V gene encodes CDR1 SGHVS and CDR2 FNYEAQ. The CDR3 here is CASSLLRGRDNSPLHF. CDR3 in DNA: TGTGCCAGCAGCTTGCTTCGGGGAAGAGATAATTCACCCCTCCACTTT.